These T cell receptor beta chains were read from a single sample in a study of T cell responses to AZD1222 COVID-19 vaccine. Assay used: immunoSEQ multiplex PCR; TCRdb lists only in-frame clones, some missing. This sample has roughly 150,000 clones, with about 90% found just once. This sample comprised peripheral blood, obtained 28 days after the second AZD1222 dose. The receptors come from an adult who received the AZD1222 COVID-19 vaccine. Each CDR3 is given with its conserved first and last residue. D genes are given only for firm matches. Not every row has a clone size; where given, it reads once, few, many or a size class.

.	TRBV28	TRBD1	TRBJ1-2	CASSLWDRGSGYTF	TGTGCCAGCAGTTTATGGGACAGGGGATCTGGCTACACCTTC
.	TRBV3-1/TRBV3-2	.	TRBJ1-6	CATQRTSGRSSPLHF	TGTGCCACCCAGAGGACATCAGGAAGAAGTTCACCCCTCCACTTT
.	TRBV4-1	TRBD1	TRBJ1-2	CASSHLGVPGQGPNYGYTF	TGCGCCAGCAGCCACCTCGGGGTGCCGGGACAGGGCCCTAACTATGGCTACACCTTC
.	TRBV4-3	TRBD2	TRBJ2-7	CASSQGLTSGRGEQYF	TGCGCCAGCAGCCAAGGCTTGACTAGCGGGAGGGGGGAGCAGTACTTC
.	TRBV5-4	.	TRBJ1-2	CASSFGVQGRGYGYTF	TGTGCCAGCAGCTTCGGTGTACAGGGTCGCGGCTATGGCTACACCTTC
.	TRBV24-1	.	TRBJ2-5	CATAPDGQETQYF	TGTGCCACCGCTCCCGACGGACAAGAGACCCAGTACTTC
.	TRBV7-2	TRBD2	TRBJ2-6	CASSLATSGSLGANVLTF	TGTGCCAGCAGCTTAGCGACTAGCGGGAGCCTTGGGGCCAACGTCCTGACTTTC
.	TRBV6-2/TRBV6-3	.	TRBJ2-7	CASSYPPYEQYF	TGTGCCAGCAGTTACCCTCCCTACGAGCAGTACTTC
.	TRBV6-1	.	TRBJ1-3	CASRDSGNTIYF	TGTGCCAGCAGGGACAGCGGAAACACCATATATTTT
.	TRBV6-2/TRBV6-3	.	TRBJ1-5	CASSWGDNQPQHF	TGTGCCAGCAGTTGGGGAGACAATCAGCCCCAGCATTTT
few	TRBV28	.	TRBJ2-7	CASSLALAHEQYF	TGTGCCAGCAGTTTAGCCCTAGCCCACGAGCAGTACTTC
.	TRBV6-1	.	TRBJ2-1	CASSELSPGREFF	TGTGCCAGCAGTGAGTTAAGCCCAGGGCGGGAGTTCTTC
.	TRBV7-2	.	TRBJ2-2	CASSSPGRWTGELFF	TGTGCCAGCAGCTCCCCGGGACGATGGACCGGGGAGCTGTTTTTT
.	TRBV5-4	.	TRBJ2-3	CASSLSRAGTDTQYF	TGTGCCAGCAGCTTGAGTCGGGCCGGCACAGATACGCAGTATTTT
.	TRBV27	TRBD2	TRBJ2-3	CASSLSLAGLDTQYF	TGTGCCAGCAGTTTGTCACTAGCGGGATTAGATACGCAGTATTTT
.	TRBV6-1	.	TRBJ1-4	CASSERGNPNEKLFF	TGTGCCAGCAGTGAACGGGGGAATCCTAATGAAAAACTGTTTTTT
.	TRBV21-1	.	TRBJ2-5	CASSKGRVHQETQYF	TGTGCCAGCAGCAAAGGACGGGTGCACCAAGAGACCCAGTACTTC
few	TRBV5-1	.	TRBJ2-7	CASSLEGFSYEQYF	TGCGCCAGCAGCTTGGAGGGATTCTCCTACGAGCAGTACTTC
.	TRBV28	.	TRBJ2-7	CASSLRGPGNYEQYF	TGTGCCAGCAGTTTACGGGGGCCGGGGAACTACGAGCAGTACTTC
.	TRBV19	.	TRBJ2-2	CASREDANTGELFF	TGTGCCAGTAGGGAAGACGCGAACACCGGGGAGCTGTTTTTT
once	TRBV28	TRBD2	TRBJ2-7	CASSFSGLAGGYEQYF	TGTGCCAGCAGTTTCTCAGGACTAGCGGGAGGTTATGAGCAGTACTTC
.	TRBV4-1	.	TRBJ2-1	CASSRVAAGSYNEQFF	TGCGCCAGCAGCCGAGTAGCGGCGGGCTCCTACAATGAGCAGTTCTTC
.	TRBV9	.	TRBJ1-5	CASSTRDFGPQHF	TGTGCCAGCAGCACCCGGGACTTCGGGCCCCAGCATTTT
.	TRBV6-2/TRBV6-3	TRBD1	TRBJ1-2	CASSSGQRDGYTF	TGTGCCAGCAGCTCGGGACAGCGGGATGGCTACACCTTC
.	TRBV19	TRBD1	TRBJ2-1	CASSGTGWFYEQFF	TGTGCCAGTAGTGGGACAGGGTGGTTCTATGAGCAGTTCTTC
.	TRBV18	.	TRBJ2-7	CASSIQGYEQYF	TGTGCCAGCTCAATACAGGGCTACGAGCAGTACTTC
.	TRBV28	TRBD1	TRBJ1-5	CASTGTGVYQPQHF	TGTGCCAGCACCGGGACAGGTGTTTATCAGCCCCAGCATTTT
once	TRBV28	.	TRBJ1-1	CASSSLGTSNTEAFF	TGTGCCAGCAGTTCCCTCGGTACGTCGAATACTGAAGCTTTCTTT
.	TRBV27	.	TRBJ1-3	CASSPRFSGNTIYF	TGTGCCAGCAGTCCTCGGTTTTCTGGAAACACCATATATTTT
.	TRBV28	TRBD2	TRBJ2-1	CASSLVAGGDYNEQFF	TGTGCCAGCAGTTTAGTGGCGGGAGGTGATTACAATGAGCAGTTCTTC
once	TRBV19	.	TRBJ1-3	CASSIPDVSGNTIYF	TGTGCCAGTAGTATCCCCGACGTCTCTGGAAACACCATATATTTT
.	TRBV18	.	TRBJ1-2	CASSGGQMNYGYTF	TGTGCCAGCTCCGGGGGGCAGATGAACTATGGCTACACCTTC
.	TRBV5-1	TRBD2	TRBJ2-3	CASSLGLAGGKDTQYF	TGCGCCAGCAGCCTGGGACTAGCGGGAGGGAAGGATACGCAGTATTTT
.	TRBV6-4	.	TRBJ2-7	CASPPSYEQYF	TGTGCCAGCCCTCCATCCTACGAGCAGTACTTC
once	TRBV28	.	TRBJ2-2	CASSFFLGRPGELFF	TGTGCCAGCAGTTTTTTTCTAGGGCGCCCCGGGGAGCTGTTTTTT
.	TRBV5-1	.	TRBJ2-5	CASSYGGAWQETQYF	TGCGCCAGCAGCTATGGGGGGGCCTGGCAAGAGACCCAGTACTTC
.	TRBV24-1	TRBD1	TRBJ1-2	CATSGIRDRVDGYTF	TGTGCCACCAGTGGTATCCGGGACAGGGTTGATGGCTACACCTTC
.	TRBV18	.	TRBJ1-1	CASSRTLDPNTEAFF	TGTGCCAGCTCACGAACCCTGGACCCCAACACTGAAGCTTTCTTT
few	TRBV11-2	TRBD1	TRBJ1-2	CASSSWGTGGGYGYTF	TGTGCCAGCAGCTCCTGGGGGACAGGGGGTGGCTATGGCTACACCTTC
once	TRBV29-1	TRBD1	TRBJ2-2	CSVEGQGATGELFF	TGCAGCGTTGAAGGTCAGGGGGCCACCGGGGAGCTGTTTTTT
.	TRBV2	TRBD1	TRBJ1-4	CASRGQGTNEKLFF	TGTGCCAGCAGGGGACAGGGGACTAATGAAAAACTGTTTTTT
.	TRBV2	TRBD2	TRBJ2-3	CASSEELAGGFKDTQYF	TGTGCCAGCAGTGAGGAGCTAGCGGGAGGGTTTAAAGATACGCAGTATTTT
.	TRBV5-3	TRBD1	TRBJ2-7	CARSLQGDYEQYF	TGTGCCAGAAGCTTACAGGGGGACTACGAGCAGTACTTC
.	TRBV3-1/TRBV3-2	TRBD2	TRBJ2-3	CASSQTAGGPRDTQYF	TGTGCCAGCAGCCAAACAGCGGGAGGGCCGAGAGATACGCAGTATTTT
.	TRBV29-1	.	TRBJ1-2	CSFLGLRAGYTF	TGCAGCTTCCTGGGTCTTCGTGCCGGCTACACCTTC
.	TRBV4-3	TRBD1	TRBJ2-7	CASSHRGQGSYEQYF	TGCGCCAGCAGCCACCGGGGACAGGGCTCCTACGAGCAGTACTTC
.	TRBV4-3	TRBD2	TRBJ2-2	CASSQDLTSGSDTGELFF	TGCGCCAGCAGCCAAGATCTAACTAGCGGGAGTGACACCGGGGAGCTGTTTTTT
.	TRBV18	TRBD1	TRBJ2-7	CASSTGTGGEQYF	TGTGCCAGCTCGACCGGGACAGGGGGTGAGCAGTACTTC
.	TRBV7-2	.	TRBJ2-7	CASSPRSYEQYF	TGTGCCAGCAGCCCAAGATCCTACGAGCAGTACTTC
.	TRBV11-2	.	TRBJ1-2	CASSLGRAWDYGYTF	TGTGCCAGCAGCTTAGGCAGGGCCTGGGACTATGGCTACACCTTC